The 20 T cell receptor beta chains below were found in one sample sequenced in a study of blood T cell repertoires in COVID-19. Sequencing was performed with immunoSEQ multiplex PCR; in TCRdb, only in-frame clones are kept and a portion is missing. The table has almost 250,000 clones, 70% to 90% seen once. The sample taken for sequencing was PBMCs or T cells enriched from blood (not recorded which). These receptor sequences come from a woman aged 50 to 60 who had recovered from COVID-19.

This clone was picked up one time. This CDR3 reads CASSLPFTSPSYEQYF. For the CDR3, the DNA is TGTGCCAGCAGTCTACCCTTCACTAGTCCCTCCTACGAGCAGTACTTC. V usage is TRBV7-3 and J usage is TRBJ2-7; possibly TRBD2 for D (5 bases). CDR3 length: 16 amino acids. Per the germline V gene, CDR1 is SGHTA and CDR2 is FQGTGA. V was shortened by 6 bases and J by 0 bases, with 18 bases between the two germline ends.

This CDR3 is CASSLVSSGAYEQYF. The CDR3, as DNA: TGTGCCAGCAGCTTAGTCTCTAGCGGAGCCTACGAGCAGTACTTC. V and J are TRBV7-3 and TRBJ2-7; 7 positions match TRBD2. The junction had 6 bases not matched to a gene; V was cut back by 2 bases and J by 2 bases. This CDR3 has 15 residues. Germline CDR1 is SGHTA and CDR2 is FQGTGA.

This CDR3 reads CASSLGRNSPLHF. In nucleotides, the CDR3 is TGTGCCAGCAGTTTGGGCAGAAATTCACCCCTCCACTTT. This chain uses TRBV12-3 or TRBV12-4 with TRBJ1-6; D remains unclear. The length of the CDR3 is 13 residues. V shed 3 bases and J shed 7 bases, with 7 bases lying between them.

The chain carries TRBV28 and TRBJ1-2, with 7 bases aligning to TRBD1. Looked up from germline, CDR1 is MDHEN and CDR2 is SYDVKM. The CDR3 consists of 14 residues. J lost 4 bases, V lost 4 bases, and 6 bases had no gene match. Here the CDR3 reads CASSSTQGGYGYTF. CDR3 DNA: TGTGCCAGCAGTTCCACCCAGGGGGGCTATGGCTACACCTTC.

The CDR3 here is CASSEGGELFF. The CDR3 region has the DNA TGTGCCAGCAGCGAGGGGGGGGAGCTGTTTTTT. The V and J genes are TRBV9 and TRBJ2-2; maybe TRBD1 (5 bases). Germline loops: CDR1 SGDLS, CDR2 YYNGEE. The CDR3 is made up of 11 amino acids. V was shortened by 3 bases and J by 8 bases, with 5 bases between the two germline ends.

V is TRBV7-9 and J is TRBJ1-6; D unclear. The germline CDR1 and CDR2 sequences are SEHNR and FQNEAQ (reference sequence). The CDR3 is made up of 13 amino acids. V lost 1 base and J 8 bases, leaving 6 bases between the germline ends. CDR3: CASSLDADSPLHF. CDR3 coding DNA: TGTGCCAGCAGCTTAGATGCGGATTCACCCCTCCACTTT.

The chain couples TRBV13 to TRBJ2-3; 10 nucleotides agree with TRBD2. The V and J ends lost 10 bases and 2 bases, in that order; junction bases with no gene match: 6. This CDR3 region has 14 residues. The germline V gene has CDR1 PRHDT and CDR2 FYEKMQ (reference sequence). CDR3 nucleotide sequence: TGTGCCAAACCAGCGGGAGGGAACACAGATACGCAGTATTTT. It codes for CAKPAGGNTDTQYF.

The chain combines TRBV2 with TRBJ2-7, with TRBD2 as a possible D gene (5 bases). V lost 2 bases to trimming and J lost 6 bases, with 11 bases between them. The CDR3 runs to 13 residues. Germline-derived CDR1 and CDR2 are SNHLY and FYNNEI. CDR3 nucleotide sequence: TGTGCCAGCAGTGAATCGGGGTATGGCGAGCAGTACTTC. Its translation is CASSESGYGEQYF.

In DNA form, the CDR3 reads TGTGCCAGCTCCCTCACAGGTCCTACTAATGAAAAACTGTTTTTT. Translated, it gives CASSLTGPTNEKLFF. The V call is TRBV18, the J call TRBJ1-4; tentatively, D is TRBD1 (5 bases). The CDR3 sequence is 15 residues long. Between the trimmed V and J ends, which lost 6 bases and 2 bases, there was a span of 13 bases. The germline V gene encodes CDR1 KGHSH and CDR2 LQKENI. The whole variable domain, remainder taken from reference TRBV18 and TRBJ1-4, is NAGVMQNPRHLVRRRGQEARLRCSPMKGHSHVYWYRQLPEEGLKFMVYLQKENIIDESGMPKERFSAEFPKEGPSILRIQQVVRGDSAAYFCASSLTGPTNEKLFFGSGTQLSVL.

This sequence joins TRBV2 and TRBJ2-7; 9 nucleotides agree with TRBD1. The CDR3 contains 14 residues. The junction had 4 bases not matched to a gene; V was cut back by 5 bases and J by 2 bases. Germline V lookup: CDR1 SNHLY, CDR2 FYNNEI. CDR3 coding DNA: TGTGCCAGCAGTTTGGGACAGGGCCCCTACGAGCAGTACTTC. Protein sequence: CASSLGQGPYEQYF.

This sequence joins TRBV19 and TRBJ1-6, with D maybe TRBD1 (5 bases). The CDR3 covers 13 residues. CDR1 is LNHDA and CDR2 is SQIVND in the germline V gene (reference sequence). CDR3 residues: CLQRGSLNSPLHF. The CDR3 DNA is TGTCTTCAAAGGGGCAGTCTTAATTCACCCCTCCACTTT.

CDR3 nucleotides: TGTGCCAGTAGTAGACAACAACAAGAGACCCAGTACTTC. Protein sequence: CASSRQQQETQYF. The genes are TRBV19 and TRBJ2-5, with no clear D. The germline gives CDR1 LNHDA, CDR2 SQIVND (reference sequence). The CDR3 sequence is 13 residues long. V was shortened by 4 bases and J by 2 bases, with 8 bases between the two germline ends.

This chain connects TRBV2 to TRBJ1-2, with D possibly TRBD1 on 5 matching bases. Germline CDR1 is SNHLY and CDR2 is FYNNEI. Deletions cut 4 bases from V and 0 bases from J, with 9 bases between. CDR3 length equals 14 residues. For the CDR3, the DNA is TGTGCCAGCAGTGTTGGCAGGGCTAACTATGGCTACACCTTC. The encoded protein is CASSVGRANYGYTF. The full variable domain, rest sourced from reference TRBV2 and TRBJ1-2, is EPEVTQTPSHQVTQMGQEVILRCVPISNHLYFYWYRQILGQKVEFLVSFYNNEISEKSEIFDDQFSVERPDGSNFTLKIRSTKLEDSAMYFCASSVGRANYGYTFGSGTRLTVV.

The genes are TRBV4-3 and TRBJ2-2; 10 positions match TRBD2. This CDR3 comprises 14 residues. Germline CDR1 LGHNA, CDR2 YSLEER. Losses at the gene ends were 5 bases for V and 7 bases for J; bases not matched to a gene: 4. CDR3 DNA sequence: TGCGCCAGCAGCGCCAGCGGGAGGGGCGGGGAGCTGTTTTTT. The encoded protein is CASSASGRGGELFF.

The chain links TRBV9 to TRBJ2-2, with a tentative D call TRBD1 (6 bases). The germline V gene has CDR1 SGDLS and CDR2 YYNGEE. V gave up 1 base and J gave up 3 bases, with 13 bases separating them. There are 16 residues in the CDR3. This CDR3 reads CASSVSQGLYTGELFF. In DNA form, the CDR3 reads TGTGCCAGCAGCGTAAGTCAGGGGCTATACACCGGGGAGCTGTTTTTT.

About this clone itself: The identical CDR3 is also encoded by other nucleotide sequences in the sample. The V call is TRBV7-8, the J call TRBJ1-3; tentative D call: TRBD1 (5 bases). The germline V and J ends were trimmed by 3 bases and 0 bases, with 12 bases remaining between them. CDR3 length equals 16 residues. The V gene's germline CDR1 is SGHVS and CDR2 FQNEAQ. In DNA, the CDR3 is TGTGCCAGCAGCTTTGGGCGACAGCACTCTGGAAACACCATATATTTT. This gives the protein CASSFGRQHSGNTIYF. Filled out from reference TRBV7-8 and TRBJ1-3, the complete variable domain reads GAGVSQSPRYKVAKRGQDVALRCDPISGHVSLFWYQQALGQGPEFLTYFQNEAQLDKSGLPSDRFFAERPEGSVSTLKIQRTQQEDSAVYLCASSFGRQHSGNTIYFGEGSWLTVV.

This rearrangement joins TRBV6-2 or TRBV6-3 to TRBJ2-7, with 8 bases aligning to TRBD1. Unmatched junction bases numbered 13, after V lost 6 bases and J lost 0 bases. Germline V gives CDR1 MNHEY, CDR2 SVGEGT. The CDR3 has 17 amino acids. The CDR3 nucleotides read TGTGCCAGCAGCCTAAGACAGGGGCCGGTAAGCTCCTACGAGCAGTACTTC. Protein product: CASSLRQGPVSSYEQYF.

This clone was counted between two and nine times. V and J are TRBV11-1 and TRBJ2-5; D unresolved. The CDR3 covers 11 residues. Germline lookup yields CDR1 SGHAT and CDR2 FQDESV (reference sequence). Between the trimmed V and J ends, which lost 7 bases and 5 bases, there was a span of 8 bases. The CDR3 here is CASMAGETQYF. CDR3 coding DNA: TGTGCCAGCATGGCAGGCGAGACCCAGTACTTC.

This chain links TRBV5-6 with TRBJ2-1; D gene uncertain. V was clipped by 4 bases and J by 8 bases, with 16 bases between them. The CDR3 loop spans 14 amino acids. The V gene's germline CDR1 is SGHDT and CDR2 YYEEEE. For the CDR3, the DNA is TGTGCCAGCAGCCCTATGGTAGCCGCTTATGAGCAGTTCTTC. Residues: CASSPMVAAYEQFF.

The CDR3, as DNA: TGCAGTGCTAGTTGGGCCGCCAATCAGCCCCAGCATTTT. It encodes CSASWAANQPQHF. The genes are TRBV20-1 and TRBJ1-5; D uncertain. Trimming pared 3 bases from V and 3 bases from J, leaving 9 bases between. CDR1 is DFQATT, CDR2 SNEGSKA, per germline (reference sequence). This CDR3 is 13 amino acids long.